This TCR beta chain originates from a study of blood T cell repertoires in COVID-19. V was pared by 0 bases and J by 5 bases, with 14 bases between. Germline lookup yields CDR1 SGHRS and CDR2 YFSETQ. The length of the CDR3 is 15 residues. Some clones are missing from TCRdb's copy, which holds only in-frame ones; the method was immunoSEQ multiplex PCR. The table lists a few hundred thousand clones, 65% to 85% of them singletons, with less than 3.5% in the top ten. The receptor's source is a man aged 45-65 years with active or convalescent COVID-19. What was sequenced was peripheral blood. V is TRBV5-1 and J is TRBJ2-5; possible D gene TRBD2, 6 bases. CDR3 nucleotide sequence: TGCGCCAGCAGCTTGGGGACAACCCGGGGGGAGACCCAGTACTTC. It encodes CASSLGTTRGETQYF.